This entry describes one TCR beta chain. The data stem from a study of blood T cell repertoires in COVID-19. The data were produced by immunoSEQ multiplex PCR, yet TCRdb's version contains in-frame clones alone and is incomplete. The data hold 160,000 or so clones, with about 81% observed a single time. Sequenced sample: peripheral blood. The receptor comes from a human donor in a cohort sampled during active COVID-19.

DNA of the CDR3: TGTGCCAGCAGCCCCGGACAGGGTGGTCAGCCCCAGCATTTT. Encoded protein: CASSPGQGGQPQHF. The chain couples TRBV7-2 to TRBJ1-5; 8 bases line up with TRBD1. This CDR3 spans 14 amino acids. V shed 5 bases and J 6 bases; nucleotides not matched to a gene: 6. Germline-derived CDR1 and CDR2 are SGHTA and FQGNSA.